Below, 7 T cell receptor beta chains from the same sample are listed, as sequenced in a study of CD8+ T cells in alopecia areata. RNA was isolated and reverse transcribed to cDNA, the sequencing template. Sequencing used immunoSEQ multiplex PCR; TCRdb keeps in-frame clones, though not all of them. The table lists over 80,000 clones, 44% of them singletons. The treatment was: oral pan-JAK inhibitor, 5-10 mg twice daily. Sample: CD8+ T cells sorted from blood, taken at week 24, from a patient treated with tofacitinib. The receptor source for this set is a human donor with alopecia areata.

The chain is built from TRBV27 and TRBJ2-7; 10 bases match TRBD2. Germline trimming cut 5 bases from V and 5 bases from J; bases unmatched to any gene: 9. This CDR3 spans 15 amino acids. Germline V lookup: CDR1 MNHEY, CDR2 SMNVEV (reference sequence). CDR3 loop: CASSPITSGTDEQYF. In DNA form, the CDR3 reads TGTGCCAGCAGTCCTATTACTAGCGGGACCGACGAGCAGTACTTC.

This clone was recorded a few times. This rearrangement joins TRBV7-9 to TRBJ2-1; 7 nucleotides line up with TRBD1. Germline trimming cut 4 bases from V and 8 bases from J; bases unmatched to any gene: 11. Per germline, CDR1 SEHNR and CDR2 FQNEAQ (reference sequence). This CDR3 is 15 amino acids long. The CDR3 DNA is TGTGCCAGCAGCTCAAGAGGGATAGGGGGCGATGAGCAGTTCTTC. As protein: CASSSRGIGGDEQFF.

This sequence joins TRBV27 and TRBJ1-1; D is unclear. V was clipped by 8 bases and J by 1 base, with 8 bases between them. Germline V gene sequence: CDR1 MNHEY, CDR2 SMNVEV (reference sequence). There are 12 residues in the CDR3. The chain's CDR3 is CASRPGNTEAFF. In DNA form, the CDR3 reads TGTGCCAGCCGACCAGGGAACACTGAAGCTTTCTTT.

DNA of the CDR3: TGTGCCAGCAGCCAAGGGGGCCAGCGGGGAGACTACGAGCAGTACTTC. Amino acids: CASSQGGQRGDYEQYF. The V gene is TRBV4-2, the J gene TRBJ2-7, with TRBD2 identical over 7 bases. The V gene's germline CDR1 is LGHNA and CDR2 YNFKEQ. CDR3 size: 16 residues. Germline trimming cut 1 base from V and 3 bases from J; bases unmatched to any gene: 9.

The CDR3 protein is CASSVADSLGEQFF. Written as DNA, the CDR3 is TGTGCCAGCAGCGTAGCGGACTCACTTGGCGAGCAGTTCTTC. The chain employs TRBV9 and TRBJ2-1, with D perhaps TRBD2 (5 bases). The CDR3 extends over 14 amino acids. Germline V lookup: CDR1 SGDLS, CDR2 YYNGEE. V shed 0 bases and J shed 10 bases, with 14 bases lying between them.

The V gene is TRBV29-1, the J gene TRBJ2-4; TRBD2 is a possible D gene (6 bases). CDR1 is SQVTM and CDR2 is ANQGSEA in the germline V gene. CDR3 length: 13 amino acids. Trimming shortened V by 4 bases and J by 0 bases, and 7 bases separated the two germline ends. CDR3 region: CSVAGGAKNIQYF. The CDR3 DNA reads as TGCAGCGTTGCCGGGGGAGCCAAAAACATTCAGTACTTC.

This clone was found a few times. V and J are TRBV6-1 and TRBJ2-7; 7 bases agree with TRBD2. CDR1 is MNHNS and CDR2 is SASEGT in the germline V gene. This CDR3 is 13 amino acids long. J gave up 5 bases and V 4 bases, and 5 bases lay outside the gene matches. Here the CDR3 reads CASSVSGINEQYF. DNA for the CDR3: TGTGCCAGCAGTGTGAGCGGGATCAACGAGCAGTACTTC.